The clone carrying this TCR beta chain has more than one count but fewer than ten. CDR3 length: 15 amino acids. The V gene end was trimmed by 5 bases and the J gene end by 6 bases; junction bases not matched to a gene: 9. From germline, CDR1 is LNHDA and CDR2 SQIVND (reference sequence). Source study methods: Amplified reference gene primers provided the basis for estimating nucleated cell counts. The method was immunoSEQ multiplex PCR; TCRdb's version includes in-frame clones alone and lacks a portion of them. V and J calls and clone size follow that table, whereas D and trimming were derived from the DNA. The data contain 650,000 to 800,000 clones, 70% to 90% of them seen just once; the ten biggest clones take up over 0.2%. This sample was included in a study of blood T cell repertoires in COVID-19. Overall study context: Specimens from acute and convalescent COVID-19 originated in the United States, Italy and Spain. Sources were T cells, B-cell-depleted T cells, or PBMCs; the material itself was cDNA or gDNA.

The chain is built from TRBV19 and TRBJ1-4, with TRBD1 matching 7 bases. Sequenced: peripheral blood. This receptor was identified in a young woman with acute or convalescent COVID-19. The CDR3 coding sequence is TGTGCCAGTAGTGCGTACAGGGGCGGACATGAAAAACTGTTTTTT. This gives the protein CASSAYRGGHEKLFF.